The clone carrying this T cell receptor (beta chain) was recorded many times. What it binds is not known. This sample was included in a study of T-cell reconstitution after alpha-beta-depleted transplantation in children. Germline V CDR1 and CDR2: SGHTA, FQGNSA. This CDR3 is built from 12 residues. With 2 bases removed from V and 4 bases from J, the gap between germline ends came to 3 bases. Unique molecular identifiers were incorporated during preparation of the TCRbeta library. TCRdb processed the PCR reads anew with MiXCR; each CDR3 protein has one entry. The table shows approximately 190,000 distinct CDR3 sequences, with approximately 6.8% occurring only once. Overall study results and limits: Several hundred expanded graft clones reportedly gave rise to the alpha-beta T cells present about two months after transplant. Counts and diversity of T cells one year after transplant came mostly from newly produced T cells. From surviving recipient T cells and thymic progenitors came the high day-60 TCRbeta diversity observed in some patients.

V is TRBV7-2 and J is TRBJ2-1; the D is unclear. This receptor was identified in a girl under three years old with combined immunodeficiency, due to receive a stem cell transplant. The sample here was PBMCs, taken before TCRalphabeta/CD19-depleted stem cell transplant. The CDR3, as DNA: TGTGCCAGCAGCTTACATTACAATGAGCAGTTCTTC. This codes for CASSLHYNEQFF.